This T cell receptor beta chain was found in a study of cytomegalovirus exposure and HLA in healthy donors. Study outcomes and limitations: Apart from CMV serostatus, no immune exposure information was available.

After removal of 10 bases from V and 1 base from J, the junction contained 2 bases not matched to a gene. CDR3 length: 14 residues. Germline CDR1 and CDR2: MNHEY and SVGAGI. Details on this clone: Antigen specificity is unknown.

60 Vbeta and 13 Jbeta primers were used in PCR. The repertoire was sequenced with immunoSEQ multiplex PCR; TCRdb's copy has only in-frame clones and lacks some. Recorded here are roughly 120,000 clones; the top ten clones represent roughly 6.6%. The rearrangement joins TRBV6-5 to TRBJ2-2; 11 positions agree with TRBD2. The sequencing sample was made of PBMCs. This receptor was obtained from a man aged 40-55 years in good health and CMV-seropositive. This chain's CDR3 is CATGLAGNTGELFF. For the CDR3, the DNA is TGTGCCACAGGACTAGCGGGGAACACCGGGGAGCTGTTTTTT.